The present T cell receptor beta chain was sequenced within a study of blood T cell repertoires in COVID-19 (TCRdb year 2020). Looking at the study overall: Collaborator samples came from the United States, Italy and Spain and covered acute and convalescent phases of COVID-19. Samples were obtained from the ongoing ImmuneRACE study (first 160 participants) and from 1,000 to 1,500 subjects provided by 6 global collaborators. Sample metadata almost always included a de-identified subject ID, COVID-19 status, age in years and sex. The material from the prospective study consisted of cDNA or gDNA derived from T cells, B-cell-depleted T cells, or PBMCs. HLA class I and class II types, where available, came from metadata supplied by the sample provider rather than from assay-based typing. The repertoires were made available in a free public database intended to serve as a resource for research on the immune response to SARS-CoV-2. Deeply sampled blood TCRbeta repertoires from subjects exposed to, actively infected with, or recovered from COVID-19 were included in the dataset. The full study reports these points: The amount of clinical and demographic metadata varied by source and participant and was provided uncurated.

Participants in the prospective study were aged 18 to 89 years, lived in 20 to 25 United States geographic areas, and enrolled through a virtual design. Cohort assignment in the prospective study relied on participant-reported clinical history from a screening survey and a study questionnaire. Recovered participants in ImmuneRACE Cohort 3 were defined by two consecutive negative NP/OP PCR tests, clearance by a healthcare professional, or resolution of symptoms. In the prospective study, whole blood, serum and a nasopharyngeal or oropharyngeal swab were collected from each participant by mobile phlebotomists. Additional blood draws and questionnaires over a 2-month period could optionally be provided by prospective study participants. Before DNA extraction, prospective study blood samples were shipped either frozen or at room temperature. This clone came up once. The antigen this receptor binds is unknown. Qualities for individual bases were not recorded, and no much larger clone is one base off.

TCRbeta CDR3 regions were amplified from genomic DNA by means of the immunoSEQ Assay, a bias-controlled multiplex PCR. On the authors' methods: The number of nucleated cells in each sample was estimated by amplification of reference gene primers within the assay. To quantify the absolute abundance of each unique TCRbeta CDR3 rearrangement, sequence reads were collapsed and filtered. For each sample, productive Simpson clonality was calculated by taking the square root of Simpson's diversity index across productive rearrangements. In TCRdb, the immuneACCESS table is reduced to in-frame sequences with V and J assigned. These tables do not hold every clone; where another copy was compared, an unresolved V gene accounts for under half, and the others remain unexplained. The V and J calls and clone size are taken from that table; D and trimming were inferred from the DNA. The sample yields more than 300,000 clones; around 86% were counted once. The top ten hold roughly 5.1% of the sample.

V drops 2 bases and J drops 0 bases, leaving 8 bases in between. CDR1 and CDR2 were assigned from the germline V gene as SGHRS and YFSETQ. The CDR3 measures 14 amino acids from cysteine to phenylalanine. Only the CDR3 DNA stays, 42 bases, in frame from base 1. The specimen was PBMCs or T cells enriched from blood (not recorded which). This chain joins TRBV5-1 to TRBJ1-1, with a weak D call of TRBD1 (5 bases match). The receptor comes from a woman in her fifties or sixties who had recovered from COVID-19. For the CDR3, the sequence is CASSFQGVNTEAFF. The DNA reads TGCGCCAGCAGCTTCCAAGGGGTGAACACTGAAGCTTTCTTT.